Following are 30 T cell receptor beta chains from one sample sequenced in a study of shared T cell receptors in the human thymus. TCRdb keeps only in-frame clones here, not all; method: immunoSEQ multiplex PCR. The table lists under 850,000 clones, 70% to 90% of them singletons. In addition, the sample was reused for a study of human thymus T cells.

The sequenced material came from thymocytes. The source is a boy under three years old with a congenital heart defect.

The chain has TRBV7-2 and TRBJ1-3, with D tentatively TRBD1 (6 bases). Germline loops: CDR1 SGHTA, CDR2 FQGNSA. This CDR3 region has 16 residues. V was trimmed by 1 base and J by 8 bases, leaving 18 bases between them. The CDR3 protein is CASSLVPTYEGDTIYF. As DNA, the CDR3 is TGTGCCAGCAGCTTAGTCCCCACGTACGAGGGGGACACCATATATTTT. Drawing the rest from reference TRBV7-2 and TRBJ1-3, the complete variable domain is GAGVSQSPSNKVTEKGKDVELRCDPISGHTALYWYRQSLGQGLEFLIYFQGNSAPDKSGLPSDRFSAERTGGSVSTLTIQRTQQEDSAVYLCASSLVPTYEGDTIYFGEGSWLTVV.

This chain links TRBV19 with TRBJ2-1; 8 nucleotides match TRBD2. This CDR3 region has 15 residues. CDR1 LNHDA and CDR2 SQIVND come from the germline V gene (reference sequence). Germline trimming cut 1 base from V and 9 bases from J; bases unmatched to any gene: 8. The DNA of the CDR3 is TGTGCCAGTAGTATAGGATCGGGAGGGCCGAGTGAGCAGTTCTTC. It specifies CASSIGSGGPSEQFF.

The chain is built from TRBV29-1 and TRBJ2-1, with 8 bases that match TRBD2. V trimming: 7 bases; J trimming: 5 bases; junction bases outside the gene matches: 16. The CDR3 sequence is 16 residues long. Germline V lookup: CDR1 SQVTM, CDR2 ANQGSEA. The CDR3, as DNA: TGCAGCGGGACAGTTGGGAAGCGGGAGAAACACAATGAGCAGTTCTTC. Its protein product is CSGTVGKREKHNEQFF.

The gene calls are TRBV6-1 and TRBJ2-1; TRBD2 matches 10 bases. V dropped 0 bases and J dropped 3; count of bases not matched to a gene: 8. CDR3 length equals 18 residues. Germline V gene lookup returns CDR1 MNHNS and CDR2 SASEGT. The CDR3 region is CASSEASLAGVGYNEQFF. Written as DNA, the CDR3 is TGTGCCAGCAGTGAAGCCAGTCTAGCGGGAGTGGGCTACAATGAGCAGTTCTTC.

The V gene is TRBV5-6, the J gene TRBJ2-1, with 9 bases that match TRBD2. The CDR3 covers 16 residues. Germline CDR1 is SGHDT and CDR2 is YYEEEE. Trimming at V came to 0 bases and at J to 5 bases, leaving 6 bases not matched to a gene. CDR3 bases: TGTGCCAGCAGCTTGGACAGGGCTAGCGGGGACAATGAGCAGTTCTTC. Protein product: CASSLDRASGDNEQFF.

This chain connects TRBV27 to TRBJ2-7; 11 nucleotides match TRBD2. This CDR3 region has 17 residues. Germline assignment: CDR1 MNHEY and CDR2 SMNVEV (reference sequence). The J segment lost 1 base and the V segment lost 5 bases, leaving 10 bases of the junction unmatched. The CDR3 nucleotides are TGTGCCAGCAGTCAAAGCTCGGGACTAGCGGTATCCTACGAGCAGTACTTC. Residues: CASSQSSGLAVSYEQYF.

CDR3 loop: CASSSPRLAGFRSSYEQYF. Here the CDR3 DNA reads TGTGCCAGCAGCTCGCCCAGACTAGCGGGATTTAGGAGCTCCTACGAGCAGTACTTC. The chain combines TRBV7-9 with TRBJ2-7; 11 nucleotides line up with TRBD2. The J segment lost 0 bases and the V segment lost 4 bases, leaving 14 bases of the junction unmatched. This CDR3 comprises 19 residues. CDR1 is SEHNR and CDR2 is FQNEAQ in the germline V gene (reference sequence).

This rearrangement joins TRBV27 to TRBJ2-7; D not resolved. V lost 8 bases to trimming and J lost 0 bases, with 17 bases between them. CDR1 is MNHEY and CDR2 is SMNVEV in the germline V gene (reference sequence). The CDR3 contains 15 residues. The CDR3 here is CASGQVQVSSYEQYF. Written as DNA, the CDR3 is TGTGCCAGCGGTCAGGTGCAGGTGAGCTCCTACGAGCAGTACTTC.

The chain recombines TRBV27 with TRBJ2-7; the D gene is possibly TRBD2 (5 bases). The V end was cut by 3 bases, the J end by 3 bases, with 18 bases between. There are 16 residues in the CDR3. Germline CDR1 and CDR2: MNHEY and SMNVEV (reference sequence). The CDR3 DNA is TGTGCCAGCAGTTTGGACTTACGGGGTTTAGGCTACGAGCAGTACTTC. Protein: CASSLDLRGLGYEQYF.

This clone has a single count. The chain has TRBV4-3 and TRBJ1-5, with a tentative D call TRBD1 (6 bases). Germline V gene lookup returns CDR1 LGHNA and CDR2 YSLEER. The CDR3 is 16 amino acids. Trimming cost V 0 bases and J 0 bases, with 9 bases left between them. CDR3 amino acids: CASSQDRGHSNQPQHF. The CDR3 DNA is TGCGCCAGCAGCCAAGACAGGGGACATAGCAATCAGCCCCAGCATTTT.

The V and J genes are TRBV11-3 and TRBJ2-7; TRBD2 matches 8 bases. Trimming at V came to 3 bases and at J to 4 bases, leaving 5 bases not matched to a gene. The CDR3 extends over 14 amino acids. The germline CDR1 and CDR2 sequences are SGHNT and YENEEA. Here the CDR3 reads CASSLNGRVYEQYF. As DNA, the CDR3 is TGTGCCAGCAGCTTGAACGGGAGGGTGTACGAGCAGTACTTC.

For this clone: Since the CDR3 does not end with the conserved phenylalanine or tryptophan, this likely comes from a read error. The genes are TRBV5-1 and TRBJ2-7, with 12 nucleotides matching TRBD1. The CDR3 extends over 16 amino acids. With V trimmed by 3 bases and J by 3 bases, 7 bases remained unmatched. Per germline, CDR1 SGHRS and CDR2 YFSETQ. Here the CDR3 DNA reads TGCGCCAGCAGCTGTCCGGGACAGGGGGCCTACTACGAGCAGTACCTC. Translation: CASSCPGQGAYYEQYL.

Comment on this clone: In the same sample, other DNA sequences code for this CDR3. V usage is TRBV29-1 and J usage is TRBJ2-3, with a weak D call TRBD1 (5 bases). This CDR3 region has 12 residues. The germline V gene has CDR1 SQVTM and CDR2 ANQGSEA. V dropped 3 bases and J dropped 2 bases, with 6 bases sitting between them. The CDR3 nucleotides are TGCAGCGTTGACAGGGACACAGATACGCAGTATTTT. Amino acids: CSVDRDTDTQYF.

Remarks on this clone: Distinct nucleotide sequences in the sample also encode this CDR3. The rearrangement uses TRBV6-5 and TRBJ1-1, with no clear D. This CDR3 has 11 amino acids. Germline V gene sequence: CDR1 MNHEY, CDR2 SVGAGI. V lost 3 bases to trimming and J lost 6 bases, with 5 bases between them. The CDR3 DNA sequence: TGTGCCAGCAGTTATGGCCCTGAAGCTTTCTTT. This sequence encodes CASSYGPEAFF.

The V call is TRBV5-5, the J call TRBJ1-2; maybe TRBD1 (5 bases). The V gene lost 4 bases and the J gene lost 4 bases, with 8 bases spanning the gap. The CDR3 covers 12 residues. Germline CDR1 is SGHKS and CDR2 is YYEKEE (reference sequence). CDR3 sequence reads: CASSPRGYGYTF. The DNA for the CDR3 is TGTGCCAGCAGCCCTAGGGGCTATGGCTACACCTTC.

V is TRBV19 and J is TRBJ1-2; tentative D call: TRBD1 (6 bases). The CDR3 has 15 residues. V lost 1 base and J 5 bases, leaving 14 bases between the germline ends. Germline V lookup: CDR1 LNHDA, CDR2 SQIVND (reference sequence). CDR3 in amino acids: CASSIARGPFYGYTF. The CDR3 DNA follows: TGTGCCAGTAGTATAGCCAGGGGCCCCTTTTATGGCTACACCTTC.

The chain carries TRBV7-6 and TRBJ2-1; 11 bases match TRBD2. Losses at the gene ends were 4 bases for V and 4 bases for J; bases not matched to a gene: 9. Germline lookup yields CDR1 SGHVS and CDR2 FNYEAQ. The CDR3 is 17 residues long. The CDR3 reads CASSSYQGTSGYNEQFF. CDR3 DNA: TGTGCCAGCAGCTCGTACCAGGGGACTAGCGGTTACAATGAGCAGTTCTTC.

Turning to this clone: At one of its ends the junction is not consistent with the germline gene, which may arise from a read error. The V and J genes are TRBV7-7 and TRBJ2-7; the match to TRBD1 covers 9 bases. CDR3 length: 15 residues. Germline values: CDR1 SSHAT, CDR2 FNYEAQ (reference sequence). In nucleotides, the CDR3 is TGTGCTAGCAGCAGACGACAGGGGGATAGCTACGAGCAGTACTTC. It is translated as CASSRRQGDSYEQYF. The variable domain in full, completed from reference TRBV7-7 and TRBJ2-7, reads GAGVSQSPRYKVTKRGQDVTLRCDPISSHATLYWYQQALGQGPEFLTYFNYEAQPDKSGLPSDRFSAERPEGSISTLTIQRTEQRDSAMYRCASSRRQGDSYEQYFGPGTRLTVT.

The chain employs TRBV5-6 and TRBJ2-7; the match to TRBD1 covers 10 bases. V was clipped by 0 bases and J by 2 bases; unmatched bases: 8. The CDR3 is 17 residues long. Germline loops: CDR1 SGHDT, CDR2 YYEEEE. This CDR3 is CASSLGARDRGPYEQYF. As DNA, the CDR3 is TGTGCCAGCAGCTTGGGGGCCCGGGACAGGGGCCCCTACGAGCAGTACTTC.

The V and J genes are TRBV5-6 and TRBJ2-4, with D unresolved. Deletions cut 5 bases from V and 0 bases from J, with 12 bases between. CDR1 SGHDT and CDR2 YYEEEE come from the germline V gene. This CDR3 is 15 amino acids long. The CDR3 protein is CASSHRSQAKNIQYF. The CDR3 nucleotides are TGTGCCAGCAGTCACAGAAGTCAAGCCAAAAACATTCAGTACTTC.

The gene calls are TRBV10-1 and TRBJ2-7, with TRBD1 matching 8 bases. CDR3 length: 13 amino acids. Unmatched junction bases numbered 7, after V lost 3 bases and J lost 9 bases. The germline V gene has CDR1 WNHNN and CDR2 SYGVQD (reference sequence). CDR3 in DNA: TGCGCCAGCAGTGACAGGGGGCGAGGGAGGCAGTACTTC. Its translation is CASSDRGRGRQYF.

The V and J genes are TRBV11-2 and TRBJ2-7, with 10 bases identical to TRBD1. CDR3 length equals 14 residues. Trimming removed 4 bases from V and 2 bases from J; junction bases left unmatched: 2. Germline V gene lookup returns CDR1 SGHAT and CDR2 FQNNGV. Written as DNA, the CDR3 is TGTGCCAGCAGCTCGACAGGGGGCGCCTACGAGCAGTACTTC. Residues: CASSSTGGAYEQYF.

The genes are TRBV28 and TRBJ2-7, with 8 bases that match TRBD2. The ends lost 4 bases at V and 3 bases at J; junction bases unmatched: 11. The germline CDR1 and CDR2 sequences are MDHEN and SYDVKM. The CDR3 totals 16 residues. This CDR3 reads CASSSPTSEPRYEQYF. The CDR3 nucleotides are TGTGCCAGCAGTTCCCCGACTAGCGAACCCCGCTACGAGCAGTACTTC.

Here the CDR3 DNA reads TGCAGCGCCCGGGGACTAGCGGGCCGACTATCCTACAATGAGCAGTTCTTC. Amino acids: CSARGLAGRLSYNEQFF. The chain joins TRBV29-1 to TRBJ2-1, with TRBD2 identical over 12 bases. This CDR3 is built from 17 residues. Germline CDR1 and CDR2: SQVTM and ANQGSEA. The V and J ends lost 7 bases and 1 base, in that order; junction bases with no gene match: 11.

CDR3 bases: TGTGCCAGCAGCTTGGGCAGGGAGCGGGAGGGCGAAGATACGCAGTATTTT. This translates into CASSLGREREGEDTQYF. The rearrangement uses TRBV11-2 and TRBJ2-3; 10 bases are shared with TRBD2. Germline V gene data show CDR1 as SGHAT and CDR2 as FQNNGV. The trim removed 3 bases at V and 5 bases at J, leaving 11 bases unmatched. This CDR3 contains 17 residues.

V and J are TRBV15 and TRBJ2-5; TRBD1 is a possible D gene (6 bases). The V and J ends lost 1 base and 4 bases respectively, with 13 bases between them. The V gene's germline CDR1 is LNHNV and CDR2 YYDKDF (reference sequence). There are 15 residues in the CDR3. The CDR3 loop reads CATSRGPRGRETQYF. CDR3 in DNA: TGTGCCACCAGCAGAGGTCCCAGGGGAAGAGAGACCCAGTACTTC.

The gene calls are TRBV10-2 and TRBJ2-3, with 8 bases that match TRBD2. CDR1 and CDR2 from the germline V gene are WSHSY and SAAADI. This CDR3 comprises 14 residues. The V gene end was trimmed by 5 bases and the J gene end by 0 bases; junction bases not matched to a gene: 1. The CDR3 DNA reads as TGCGCCAGCAGTCAGCGGGAGAGCACAGATACGCAGTATTTT. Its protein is CASSQRESTDTQYF.

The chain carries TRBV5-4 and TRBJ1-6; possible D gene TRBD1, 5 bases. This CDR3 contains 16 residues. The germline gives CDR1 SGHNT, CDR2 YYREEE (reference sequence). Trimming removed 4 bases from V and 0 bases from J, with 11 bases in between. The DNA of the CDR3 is TGTGCCAGCAGCCTCGACAGTCTCTCCTATAATTCACCCCTCCACTTT. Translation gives CASSLDSLSYNSPLHF.

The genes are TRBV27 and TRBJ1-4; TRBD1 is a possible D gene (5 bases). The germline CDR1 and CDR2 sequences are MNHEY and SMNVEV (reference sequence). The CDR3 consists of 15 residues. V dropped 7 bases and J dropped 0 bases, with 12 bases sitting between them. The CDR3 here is CASNPRGATNEKLFF. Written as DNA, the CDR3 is TGTGCCAGCAACCCAAGGGGCGCAACTAATGAAAAACTGTTTTTT.

CDR3 amino acids: CATSRDRSRTDTQYF. CDR3 sequence (DNA): TGTGCCACCAGCAGAGATCGGTCGAGAACCGATACGCAGTATTTT. The chain joins TRBV15 to TRBJ2-3; D uncertain. This CDR3 contains 15 residues. Trimming cost V 0 bases and J 6 bases, with 13 bases left between them. Germline V gene sequence: CDR1 LNHNV, CDR2 YYDKDF (reference sequence).